The sequence of this TCR beta chain was determined in a study of T cells in Graves' hyperthyroidism and ophthalmopathy. General study results and limits: In blood, most of the thyroid clonotypes expanded above 0.001 were also present. In simple terms, a model built on 13 V-J features told ophthalmopathy apart from stable hyperthyroidism.

This clonotype was found many times. What it recognizes is unknown. The missing conserved phenylalanine or tryptophan at the end of this CDR3 makes a read error likely. Hyperthyroidism of Graves' type that showed no ophthalmopathy progression within 18 months was stable. Newly diagnosed hyperthyroidism, duration under 2 months, in patients aged 18 to 65. Amplified TCR beta CDR3 regions derived from RNA transcripts. HTBI primers were used for first-round RT-PCR of the TCR CDR3. One entry per CDR3 protein results from TCRdb running MiXCR on the multiplex PCR reads. The top ten clones hold about 3.5% of a sample with approximately 380,000 distinct CDR3 sequences, 15% to 20% of them seen once. This CDR3 has 13 residues. J lost 2 bases, V lost 2 bases, and 2 bases had no gene match. Germline-derived CDR1 and CDR2 are SQVTM and ANQGSEA.

The source of this sequence is a woman younger than 30 with Graves' hyperthyroidism. The rearrangement joins TRBV29-1 to TRBJ1-1; TRBD1 agrees at 7 bases. Sequencing input: blood. CDR3 sequence: CSVERQGNTEAFS. CDR3 nucleotide sequence: TGCAGCGTTGAAAGACAGGGTAACACTGAAGCTTTCTCT.